This TCR beta chain comes out of a study of T cells after yellow fever vaccination. Study results and caveats: The CD4 and CD8 compartments had a small share of their clonotypes in common. Abundant clonotypes (contaminants from the bulk population) could be present in FACS-sorted repertoires.

This CDR3 comprises 15 residues. Looked up from germline, CDR1 is SGHKS and CDR2 is YYEKEE (reference sequence). Trimming left V 1 base short and J 4 bases short, with 14 bases between. This clonotype was found a few times. Its antigen is undetermined. TCRdb redid the calling of the 5' RACE reads with MiXCR, one entry per CDR3 protein. Of 60,000 or so distinct CDR3 sequences in the sample, more than 5.5% are singletons; the top ten hold around 44%. This receptor was taken from a man aged 18 to 29 who received the YFV17D yellow fever vaccine. V usage is TRBV5-5 and J usage is TRBJ1-2; perhaps TRBD1 as D (5 bases). The sequenced sample was CD8+ T cells sorted from PBMCs, obtained on the day of the first yellow fever vaccination. The CDR3 DNA reads TGTGCCAGCAGCTTGTCCGGGACTTCTACCTATGGCTACACCTTC. It specifies CASSLSGTSTYGYTF.